This TCR beta chain derives from a study of blood T cell repertoires in COVID-19 (TCRdb year 2020). With regard to the full study: The collaborator samples originated in the United States, Italy and Spain and spanned the acute and convalescent phases of COVID-19. The samples were drawn from two sources: the first 160 participants of the ongoing ImmuneRACE study, and about 1,300 subjects contributed by 6 global collaborators. Where available, HLA class I and class II types were taken from metadata supplied by the sample provider and were not determined by assay-based typing. A de-identified subject ID, COVID-19 status, age in years and sex were almost always included in the sample metadata. The repertoires were released in a freely available public database meant as a resource for research on the immune response to SARS-CoV-2. The material from the prospective study consisted of cDNA or gDNA derived from T cells, B-cell-depleted T cells, or PBMCs. Subjects who had been exposed to COVID-19, were actively infected with it, or had recovered from it provided the deeply sampled blood TCRbeta repertoires that made up the dataset.

Another Seattle source contributed samples from volunteer blood donors who had recovered from COVID-19. Collaborating institutions collected whole blood in K2EDTA tubes following their own protocols. For TCRbeta analysis, collaborators shipped samples as frozen whole blood, isolated PBMCs, or DNA extracted from either of those sample types. The immunoSEQ Assay, a bias-controlled multiplex PCR, was used to amplify TCRbeta CDR3 regions from genomic DNA. The paper's data handling went like this. The number of nucleated cells in each sample was estimated by amplification of reference gene primers within the assay. To quantify the absolute abundance of each unique TCRbeta CDR3 rearrangement, sequence reads were collapsed and filtered. For each sample, productive Simpson clonality was calculated as the square root of Simpson's diversity index across productive rearrangements. The clones in this table, taken by TCRdb from immuneACCESS, are in-frame only. Not every clone is retained; where verified, under half of the shortfall comes from an unresolved V gene, and the cause of the rest is unknown. V and J calls and clone size are copied from that table; D and trimming were computed from the DNA. The sample profile shows fewer than 200,000 clones; about 83% of them were found once. The ten largest clones represent 6% to 9% of the sample.

The research as a whole found: How much clinical and demographic metadata was included differed by source and by participant, and the metadata was provided uncurated.

As to this clone: The specificity of this receptor is unknown. The sample holds no much larger clone one base away, and base qualities are not on file.

V is shortened by 6 bases, J by 5 bases, and the region joining them spans 13 bases. The CDR3, cysteine through phenylalanine, is 14 amino acids long. Of all the DNA, just the CDR3 is kept, 42 bases in frame from base 1. According to the germline V gene, CDR1 reads MNHEY and CDR2 reads SVGAGI. This TCR was recovered from a man aged 40-50 years who had recovered from COVID-19. Sequenced input: peripheral blood. The chain is made from TRBV6-5 and TRBJ2-2, and TRBD1 may be the D gene, going by 6 matching bases. The CDR3: CASRPDRPTGELFF. In nucleotide form, the sequence is TGTGCCAGCAGACCAGACAGGCCTACCGGGGAGCTGTTTTTT.